The T cell receptor (beta chain) under discussion was sequenced for a study of cytomegalovirus exposure and HLA in healthy donors. Study-level results: The study listed 150 to 200 cytomegalovirus-associated TCR beta chains.

Primers for the PCR totalled 60 Vbeta and 13 Jbeta. Measured with immunoSEQ multiplex PCR; TCRdb has only the in-frame clones, and not every one. This repertoire shows approximately 170,000 clones, 60% to 80% found once; its top ten account for around 4.6%. Of note for this clone: Its matching antigen is unknown.

The CDR3 has 14 residues. V lost 5 bases and J lost 0, with 11 bases in between. Germline assignment: CDR1 SGHTA and CDR2 FQGNSA. The sequenced sample was PBMCs. The receptor was derived from a male donor in good health and CMV-seronegative. The rearrangement links TRBV7-2 to TRBJ2-7, with TRBD1 as a possible D gene (6 bases). CDR3 loop: CASSLGTLSYEQYF. CDR3 DNA sequence: TGTGCCAGCAGCCTCGGGACACTCTCCTACGAGCAGTACTTC.